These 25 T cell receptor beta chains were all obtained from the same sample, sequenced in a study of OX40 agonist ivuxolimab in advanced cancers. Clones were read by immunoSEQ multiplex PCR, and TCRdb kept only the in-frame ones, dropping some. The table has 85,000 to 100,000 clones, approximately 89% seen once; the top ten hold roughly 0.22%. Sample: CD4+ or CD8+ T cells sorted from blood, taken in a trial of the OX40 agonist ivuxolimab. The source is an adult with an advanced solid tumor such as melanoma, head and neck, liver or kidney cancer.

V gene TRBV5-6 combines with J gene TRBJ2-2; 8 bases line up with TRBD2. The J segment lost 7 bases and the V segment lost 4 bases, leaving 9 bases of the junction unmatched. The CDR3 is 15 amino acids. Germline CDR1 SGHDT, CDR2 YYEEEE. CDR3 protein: CASSNPRTSLGELFF. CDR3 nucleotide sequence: TGTGCCAGCAGCAACCCTAGGACTAGCCTCGGGGAGCTGTTTTTT.

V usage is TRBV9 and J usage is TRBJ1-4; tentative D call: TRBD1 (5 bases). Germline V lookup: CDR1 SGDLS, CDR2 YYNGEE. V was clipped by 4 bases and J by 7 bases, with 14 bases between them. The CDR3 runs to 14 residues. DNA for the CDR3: TGTGCCAGCAGCCCAGGGACCAGGGCTGAAAAACTGTTTTTT. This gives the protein CASSPGTRAEKLFF.

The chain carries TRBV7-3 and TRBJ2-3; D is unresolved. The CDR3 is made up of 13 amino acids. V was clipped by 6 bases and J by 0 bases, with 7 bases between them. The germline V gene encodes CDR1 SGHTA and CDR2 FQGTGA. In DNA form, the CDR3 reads TGTGCCAGCAGTACCGGGAGCACAGATACGCAGTATTTT. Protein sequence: CASSTGSTDTQYF.

The CDR3 reads CASRENLGTGELFF. The CDR3 bases are TGTGCCAGCAGGGAAAATTTGGGGACCGGGGAGCTGTTTTTT. The chain uses TRBV10-3 and TRBJ2-2; TRBD1 might be the D (5 bases). Germline V gene data show CDR1 as ENHRY and CDR2 as SYGVKD. The CDR3 consists of 14 residues. V lost 10 bases to trimming and J lost 5 bases, with 17 bases between them.

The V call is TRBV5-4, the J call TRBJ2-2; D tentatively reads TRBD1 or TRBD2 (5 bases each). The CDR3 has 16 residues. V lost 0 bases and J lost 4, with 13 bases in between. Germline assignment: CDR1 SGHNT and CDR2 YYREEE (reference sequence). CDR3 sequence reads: CASSLGLGTGTGELFF. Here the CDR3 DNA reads TGTGCCAGCAGCTTGGGTCTGGGGACGGGCACCGGGGAGCTGTTTTTT.

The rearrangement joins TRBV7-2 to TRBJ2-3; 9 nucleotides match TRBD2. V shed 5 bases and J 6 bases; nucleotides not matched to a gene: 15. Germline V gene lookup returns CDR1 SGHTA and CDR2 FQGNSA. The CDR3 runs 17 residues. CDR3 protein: CASSQHPGGAGGDTQYF. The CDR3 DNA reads TGTGCCAGCAGCCAACACCCCGGTGGGGCGGGAGGGGATACGCAGTATTTT.

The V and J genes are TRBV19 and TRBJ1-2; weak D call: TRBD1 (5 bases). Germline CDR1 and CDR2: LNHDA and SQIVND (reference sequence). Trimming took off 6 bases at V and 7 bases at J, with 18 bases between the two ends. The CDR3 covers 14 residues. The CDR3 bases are TGTGCCAGTAGCCCTCGGGGCAGTAGAGGTGGCTACACCTTC. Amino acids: CASSPRGSRGGYTF.

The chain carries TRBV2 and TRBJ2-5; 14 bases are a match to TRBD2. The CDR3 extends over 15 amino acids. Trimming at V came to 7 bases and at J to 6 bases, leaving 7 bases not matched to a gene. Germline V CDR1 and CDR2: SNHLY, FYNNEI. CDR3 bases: TGTGCCAGCACTGTGACTAGCGGGGGGGCAAAGACCCAGTACTTC. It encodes CASTVTSGGAKTQYF.

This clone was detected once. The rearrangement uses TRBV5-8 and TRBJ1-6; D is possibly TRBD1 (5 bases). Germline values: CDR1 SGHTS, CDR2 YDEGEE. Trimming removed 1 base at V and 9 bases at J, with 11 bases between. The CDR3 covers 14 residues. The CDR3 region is CASSLLGVGSPLHF. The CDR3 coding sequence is TGTGCCAGCAGCTTGCTGGGGGTGGGTTCACCCCTCCACTTT.

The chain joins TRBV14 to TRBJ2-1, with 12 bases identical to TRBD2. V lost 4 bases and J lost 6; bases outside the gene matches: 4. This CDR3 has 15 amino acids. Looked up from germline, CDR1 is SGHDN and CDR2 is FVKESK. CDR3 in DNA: TGTGCCAGCAGCCCCACTAGCGGGGGGTTCAATGAGCAGTTCTTC. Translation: CASSPTSGGFNEQFF.

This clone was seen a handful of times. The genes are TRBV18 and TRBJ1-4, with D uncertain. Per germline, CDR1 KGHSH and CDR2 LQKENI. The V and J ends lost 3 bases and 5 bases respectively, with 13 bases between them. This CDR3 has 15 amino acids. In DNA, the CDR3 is TGTGCCAGCTCACCGGTGACAAGCCAGAATGAAAAACTGTTTTTT. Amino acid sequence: CASSPVTSQNEKLFF.

DNA for the CDR3: TGTGCCAGCCTTATGAGTCTTCTCAACTCTGGAAACACCATATATTTT. The encoded protein is CASLMSLLNSGNTIYF. The V and J genes are TRBV2 and TRBJ1-3; D remains unclear. This CDR3 is 16 amino acids long. Looked up from germline, CDR1 is SNHLY and CDR2 is FYNNEI. V was pared by 8 bases and J by 0 bases, with 17 bases between.

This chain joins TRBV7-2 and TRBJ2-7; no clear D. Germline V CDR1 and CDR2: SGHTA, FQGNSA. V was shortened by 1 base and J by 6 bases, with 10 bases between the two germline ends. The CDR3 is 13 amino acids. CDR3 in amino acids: CASSLVPPGEQYV. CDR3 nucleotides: TGTGCCAGCAGCTTAGTTCCCCCTGGCGAGCAGTACGTC.

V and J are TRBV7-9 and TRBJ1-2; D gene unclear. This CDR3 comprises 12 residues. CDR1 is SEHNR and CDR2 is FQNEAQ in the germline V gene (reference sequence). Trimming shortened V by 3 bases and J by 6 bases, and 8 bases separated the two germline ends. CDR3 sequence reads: CASSFSADGYTF. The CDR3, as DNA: TGTGCCAGCAGCTTCTCCGCTGATGGCTACACCTTC.

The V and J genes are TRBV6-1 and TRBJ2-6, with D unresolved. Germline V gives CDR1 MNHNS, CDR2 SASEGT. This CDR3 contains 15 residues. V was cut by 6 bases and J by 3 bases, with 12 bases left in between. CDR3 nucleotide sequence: TGTGCCAGCAGCTTAGGAATTCGTGGGGCCAACGTCCTGACTTTC. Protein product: CASSLGIRGANVLTF.

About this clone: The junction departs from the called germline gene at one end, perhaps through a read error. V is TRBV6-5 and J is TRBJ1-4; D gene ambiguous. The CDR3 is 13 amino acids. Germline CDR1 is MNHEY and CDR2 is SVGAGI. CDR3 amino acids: CASSYLRGEKQFF. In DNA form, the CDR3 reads TGTGCCAGCAGTTACCTCCGGGGTGAAAAACAGTTTTTT.

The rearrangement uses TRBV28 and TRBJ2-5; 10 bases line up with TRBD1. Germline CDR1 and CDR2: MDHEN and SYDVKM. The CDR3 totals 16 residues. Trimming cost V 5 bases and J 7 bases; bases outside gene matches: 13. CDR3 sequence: CASSVRDRGSRWTQYF. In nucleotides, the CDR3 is TGTGCCAGCAGTGTCCGGGACAGGGGCTCGCGATGGACCCAGTACTTC.

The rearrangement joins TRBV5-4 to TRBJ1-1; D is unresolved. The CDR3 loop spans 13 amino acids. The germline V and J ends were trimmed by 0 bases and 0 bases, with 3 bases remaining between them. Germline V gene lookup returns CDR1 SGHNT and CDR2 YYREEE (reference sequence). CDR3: CASSLELNTEAFF. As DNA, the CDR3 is TGTGCCAGCAGCTTGGAGCTGAACACTGAAGCTTTCTTT.

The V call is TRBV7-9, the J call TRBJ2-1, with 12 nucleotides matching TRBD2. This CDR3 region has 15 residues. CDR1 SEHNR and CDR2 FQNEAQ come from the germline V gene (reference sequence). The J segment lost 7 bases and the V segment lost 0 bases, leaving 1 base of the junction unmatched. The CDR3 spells CASSLALAGGNEQFF. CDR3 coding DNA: TGTGCCAGCAGCTTAGCCCTAGCGGGAGGGAATGAGCAGTTCTTC.

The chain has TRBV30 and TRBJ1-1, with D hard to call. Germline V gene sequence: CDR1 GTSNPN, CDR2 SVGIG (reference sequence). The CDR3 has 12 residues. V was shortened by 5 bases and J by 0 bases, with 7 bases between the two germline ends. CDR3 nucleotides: TGTGCCTGGGACAACATGAACACTGAAGCTTTCTTT. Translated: CAWDNMNTEAFF.

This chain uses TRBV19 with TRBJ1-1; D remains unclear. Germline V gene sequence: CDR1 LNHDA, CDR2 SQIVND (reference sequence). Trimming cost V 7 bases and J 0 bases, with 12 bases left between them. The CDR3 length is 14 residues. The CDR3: CASKSEEVNTEAFF. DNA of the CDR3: TGTGCCAGTAAGTCTGAGGAGGTGAACACTGAAGCTTTCTTT. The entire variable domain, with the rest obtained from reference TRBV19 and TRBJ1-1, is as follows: DGGITQSPKYLFRKEGQNVTLSCEQNLNHDAMYWYRQDPGQGLRLIYYSQIVNDFQKGDIAEGYSVSREKKESFPLTVTSAQKNPTAFYLCASKSEEVNTEAFFGQGTRLTVV.

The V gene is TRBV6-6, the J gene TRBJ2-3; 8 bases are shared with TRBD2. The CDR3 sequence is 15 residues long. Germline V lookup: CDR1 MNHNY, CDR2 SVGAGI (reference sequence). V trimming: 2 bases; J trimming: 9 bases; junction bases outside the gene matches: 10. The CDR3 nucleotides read TGTGCCAGCAGTTACGGAGGCGGGGGGCTGGCGACGCAGTATTTT. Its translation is CASSYGGGGLATQYF.

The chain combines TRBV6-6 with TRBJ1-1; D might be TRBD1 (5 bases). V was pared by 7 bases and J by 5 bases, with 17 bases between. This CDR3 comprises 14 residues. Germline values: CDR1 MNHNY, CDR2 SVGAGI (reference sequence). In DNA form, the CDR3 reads TGTGCCAGCAATGAGCCGGGGGGGGTTACTGAAGCTTTCTTT. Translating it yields CASNEPGGVTEAFF.

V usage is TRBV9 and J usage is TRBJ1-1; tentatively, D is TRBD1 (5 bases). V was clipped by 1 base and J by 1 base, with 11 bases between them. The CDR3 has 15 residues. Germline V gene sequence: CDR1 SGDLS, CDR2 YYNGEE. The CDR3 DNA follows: TGTGCCAGCAGCGTAATTCTCGACAGGAACACTGAAGCTTTCTTT. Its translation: CASSVILDRNTEAFF.

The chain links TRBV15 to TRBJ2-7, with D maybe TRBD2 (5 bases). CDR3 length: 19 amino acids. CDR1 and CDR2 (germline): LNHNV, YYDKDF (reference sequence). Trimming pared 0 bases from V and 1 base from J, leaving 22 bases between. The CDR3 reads CATSRDWGVANGRSYEQYF. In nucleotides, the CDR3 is TGTGCCACCAGCAGAGATTGGGGAGTAGCCAACGGGCGGTCCTACGAGCAGTACTTC.